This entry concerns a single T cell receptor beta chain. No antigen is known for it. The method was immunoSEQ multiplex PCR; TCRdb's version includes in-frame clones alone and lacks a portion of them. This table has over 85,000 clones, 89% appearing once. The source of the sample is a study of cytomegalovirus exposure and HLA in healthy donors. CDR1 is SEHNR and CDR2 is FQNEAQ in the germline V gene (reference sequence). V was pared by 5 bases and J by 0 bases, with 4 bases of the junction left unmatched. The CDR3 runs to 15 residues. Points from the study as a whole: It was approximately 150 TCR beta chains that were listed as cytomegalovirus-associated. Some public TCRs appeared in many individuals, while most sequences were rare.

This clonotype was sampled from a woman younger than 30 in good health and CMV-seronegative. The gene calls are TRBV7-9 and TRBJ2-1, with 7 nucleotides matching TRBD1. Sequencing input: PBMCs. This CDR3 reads CASSRQGSSYNEQFF. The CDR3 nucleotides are TGTGCCAGCAGCCGACAGGGATCCTCCTACAATGAGCAGTTCTTC.